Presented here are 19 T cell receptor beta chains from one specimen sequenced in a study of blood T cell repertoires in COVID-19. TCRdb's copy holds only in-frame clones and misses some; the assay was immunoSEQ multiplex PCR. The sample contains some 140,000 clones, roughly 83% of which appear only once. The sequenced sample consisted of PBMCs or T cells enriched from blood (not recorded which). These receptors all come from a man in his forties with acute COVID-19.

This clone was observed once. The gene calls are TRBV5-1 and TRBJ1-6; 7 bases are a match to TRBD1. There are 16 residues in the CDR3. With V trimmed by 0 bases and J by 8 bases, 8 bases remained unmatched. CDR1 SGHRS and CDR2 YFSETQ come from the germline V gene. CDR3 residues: CASSLEGGRTDSPLHF. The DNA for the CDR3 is TGCGCCAGCAGCTTGGAAGGGGGCCGTACGGATTCACCCCTCCACTTT.

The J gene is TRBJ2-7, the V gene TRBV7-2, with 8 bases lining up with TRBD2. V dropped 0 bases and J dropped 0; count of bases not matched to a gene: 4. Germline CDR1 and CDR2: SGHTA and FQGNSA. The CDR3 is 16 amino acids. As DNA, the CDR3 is TGTGCCAGCAGCTTAGCGGGCGGGGGGCTCTCCTACGAGCAGTACTTC. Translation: CASSLAGGGLSYEQYF. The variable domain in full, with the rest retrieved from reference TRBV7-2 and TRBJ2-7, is GAGVSQSPSNKVTEKGKDVELRCDPISGHTALYWYRQSLGQGLEFLIYFQGNSAPDKSGLPSDRFSAERTGGSVSTLTIQRTQQEDSAVYLCASSLAGGGLSYEQYFGPGTRLTVT.

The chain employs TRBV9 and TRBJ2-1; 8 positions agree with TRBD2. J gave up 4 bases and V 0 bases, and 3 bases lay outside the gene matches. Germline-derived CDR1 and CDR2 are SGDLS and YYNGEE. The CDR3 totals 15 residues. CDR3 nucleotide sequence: TGTGCCAGCAGCGTAGAGGAGCGGGGGTACAATGAGCAGTTCTTC. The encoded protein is CASSVEERGYNEQFF.

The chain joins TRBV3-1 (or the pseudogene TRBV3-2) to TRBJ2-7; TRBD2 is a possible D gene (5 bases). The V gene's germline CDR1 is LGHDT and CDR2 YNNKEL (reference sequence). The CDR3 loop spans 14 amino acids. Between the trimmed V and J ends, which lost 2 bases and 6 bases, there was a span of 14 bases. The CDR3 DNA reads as TGTGCCAGCAGCCAATATGGTCGAGGGAGCGAGCAGTACTTC. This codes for CASSQYGRGSEQYF.

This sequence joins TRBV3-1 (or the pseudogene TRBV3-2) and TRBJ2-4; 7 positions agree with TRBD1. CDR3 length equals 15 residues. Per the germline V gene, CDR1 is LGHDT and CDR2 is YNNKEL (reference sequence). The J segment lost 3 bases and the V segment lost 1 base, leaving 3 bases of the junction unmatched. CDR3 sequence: CASSQGQGNKNIQYF. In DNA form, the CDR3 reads TGTGCCAGCAGCCAAGGACAGGGCAACAAAAACATTCAGTACTTC.

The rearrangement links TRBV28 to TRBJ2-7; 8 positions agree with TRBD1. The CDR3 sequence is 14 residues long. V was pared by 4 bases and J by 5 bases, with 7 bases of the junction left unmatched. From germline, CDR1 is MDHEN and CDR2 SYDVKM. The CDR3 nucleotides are TGTGCCAGCAGTTCCCAGGGGGCTGGGGACGAGCAGTACTTC. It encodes CASSSQGAGDEQYF.

CDR3 nucleotides: TGTGCCAGCAGTCCTCCCGCGGGGGGCCGGGATGAGCAGTTCTTC. It encodes CASSPPAGGRDEQFF. The chain joins TRBV28 to TRBJ2-1; 8 bases line up with TRBD2. The CDR3 extends over 15 amino acids. V was clipped by 5 bases and J by 8 bases; unmatched bases: 11. Germline CDR1 is MDHEN and CDR2 is SYDVKM.

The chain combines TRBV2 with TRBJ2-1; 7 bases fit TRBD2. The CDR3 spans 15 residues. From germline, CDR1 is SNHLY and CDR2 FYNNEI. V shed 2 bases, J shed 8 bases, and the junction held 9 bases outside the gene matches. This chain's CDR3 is CASSERLAASHEQFF. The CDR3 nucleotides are TGTGCCAGCAGTGAAAGACTAGCAGCTTCCCATGAGCAGTTCTTC.

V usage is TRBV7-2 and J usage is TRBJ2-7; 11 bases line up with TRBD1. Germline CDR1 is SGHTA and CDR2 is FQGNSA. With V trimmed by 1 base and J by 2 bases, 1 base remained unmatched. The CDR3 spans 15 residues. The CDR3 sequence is CASSLGGQGAYEQYF. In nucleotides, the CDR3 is TGTGCCAGCAGCTTAGGGGGACAGGGGGCCTACGAGCAGTACTTC.

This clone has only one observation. Here the CDR3 DNA reads TGTGCCAGCAGCCGAGGCTTTAACTCCTACGAGCAGTACTTC. Its translation: CASSRGFNSYEQYF. The rearrangement uses TRBV11-3 and TRBJ2-7; D ambiguous. V was pared by 5 bases and J by 0 bases, with 11 bases between. The CDR3 sequence is 14 residues long. Germline V gene lookup returns CDR1 SGHNT and CDR2 YENEEA.

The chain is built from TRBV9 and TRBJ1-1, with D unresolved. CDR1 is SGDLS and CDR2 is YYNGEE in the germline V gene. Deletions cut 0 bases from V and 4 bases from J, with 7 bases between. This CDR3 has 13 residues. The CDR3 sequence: CASSVAEATEAFF. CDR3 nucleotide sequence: TGTGCCAGCAGCGTAGCGGAGGCCACTGAAGCTTTCTTT.

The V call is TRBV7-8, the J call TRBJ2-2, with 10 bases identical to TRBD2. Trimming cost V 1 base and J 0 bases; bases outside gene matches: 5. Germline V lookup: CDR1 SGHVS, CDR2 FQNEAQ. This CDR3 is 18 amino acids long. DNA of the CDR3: TGTGCCAGCAGCTTAGTGTTAGCGGGGGGAGCGAACACCGGGGAGCTGTTTTTT. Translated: CASSLVLAGGANTGELFF.

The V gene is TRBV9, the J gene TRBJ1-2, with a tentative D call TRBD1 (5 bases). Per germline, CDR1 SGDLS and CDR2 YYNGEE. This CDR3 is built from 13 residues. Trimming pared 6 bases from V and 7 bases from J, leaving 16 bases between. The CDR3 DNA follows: TGTGCCAGCACCCGTACGGGGGGGATTGGCTACACCTTC. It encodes CASTRTGGIGYTF.

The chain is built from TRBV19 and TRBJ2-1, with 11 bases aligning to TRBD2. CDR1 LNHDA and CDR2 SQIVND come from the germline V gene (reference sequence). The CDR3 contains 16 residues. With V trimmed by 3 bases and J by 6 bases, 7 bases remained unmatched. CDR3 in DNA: TGTGCCAGTAGTATCTACACTAGCGGGAGAGTCAATGAGCAGTTCTTC. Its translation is CASSIYTSGRVNEQFF.

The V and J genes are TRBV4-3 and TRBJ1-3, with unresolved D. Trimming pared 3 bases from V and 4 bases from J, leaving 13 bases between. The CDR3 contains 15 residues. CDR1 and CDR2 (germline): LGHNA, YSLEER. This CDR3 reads CASSQGKGRGNTIYF. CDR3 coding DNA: TGCGCCAGCAGCCAGGGTAAAGGGAGAGGAAACACCATATATTTT.

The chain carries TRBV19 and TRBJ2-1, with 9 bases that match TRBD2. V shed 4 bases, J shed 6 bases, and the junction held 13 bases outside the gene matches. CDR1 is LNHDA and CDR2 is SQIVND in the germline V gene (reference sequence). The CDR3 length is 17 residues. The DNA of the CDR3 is TGTGCCAGTAGTAGTAGCGGGGGCCCAACCGGGAGCAATGAGCAGTTCTTC. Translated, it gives CASSSSGGPTGSNEQFF.

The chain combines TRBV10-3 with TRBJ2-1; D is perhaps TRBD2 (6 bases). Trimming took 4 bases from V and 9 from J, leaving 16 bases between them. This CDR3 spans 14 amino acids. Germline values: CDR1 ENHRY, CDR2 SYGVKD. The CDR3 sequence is CAISASGTSSEQFF. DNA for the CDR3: TGTGCCATCAGTGCATCCGGGACTTCCTCTGAGCAGTTCTTC.

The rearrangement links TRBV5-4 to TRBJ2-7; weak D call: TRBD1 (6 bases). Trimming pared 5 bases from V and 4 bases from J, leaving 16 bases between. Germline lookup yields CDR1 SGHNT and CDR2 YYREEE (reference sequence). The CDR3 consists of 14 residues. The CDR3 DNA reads TGTGCCAGCAGTCACAGGGAGAGGTCTTACGAGCAGTACTTC. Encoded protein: CASSHRERSYEQYF.

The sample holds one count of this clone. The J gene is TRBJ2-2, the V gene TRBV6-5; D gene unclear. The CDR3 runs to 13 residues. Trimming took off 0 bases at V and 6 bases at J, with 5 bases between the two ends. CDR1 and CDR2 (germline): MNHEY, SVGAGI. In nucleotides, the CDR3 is TGTGCCAGCAGTTACTCCCCGGCCGGGGAGCTGTTTTTT. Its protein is CASSYSPAGELFF.